This TCR beta chain comes out of a study of blood T cell repertoires in COVID-19. About the study: In each case, the material was cDNA or gDNA derived from T cells, B-cell-depleted T cells, or PBMCs.

V was pared by 1 base and J by 3 bases, with 2 bases of the junction left unmatched. CDR1 is GTSNPN and CDR2 is SVGIG in the germline V gene (reference sequence). The CDR3 is made up of 13 amino acids. The method was immunoSEQ multiplex PCR; TCRdb's version includes in-frame clones alone and lacks a portion of them. This sample carries 250,000 to 350,000 clones, about nine tenths of them seen once, and the ten largest clones take roughly 1.1%. The sequenced sample consisted of PBMCs or T cells enriched from blood (not recorded which). The sequence was obtained from a woman aged 30 to 39 who had recovered from COVID-19. The V gene is TRBV30, the J gene TRBJ1-2; TRBD1 agrees at 7 bases. CDR3 protein: CAWSEGGYYGYTF. The CDR3 DNA follows: TGTGCCTGGAGTGAAGGGGGCTACTATGGCTACACCTTC.